This section outlines one T cell receptor beta chain sequence together with its context. Its antigen is unknown. The record has no base qualities; no much larger clone is one base away. Counted from cysteine to phenylalanine, this CDR3 has 16 amino acids. The kept DNA is CDR3 alone, 48 bases in frame from the first base. V lost 6 bases and J lost 0 bases; the stretch between them is 12 bases long. CDR1 and CDR2, looked up from the germline V gene, are KGHSH and LQKENI. The sample belongs to a study of blood T cell repertoires in COVID-19 (dated by TCRdb to 2020 to 2021). About the investigation overall: The collaborator samples originated in the United States, Italy and Spain and spanned the acute and convalescent phases of COVID-19. The material from the prospective study consisted of cDNA or gDNA derived from T cells, B-cell-depleted T cells, or PBMCs. Subjects who had been exposed to COVID-19, were actively infected with it, or had recovered from it provided the deeply sampled blood TCRbeta repertoires that made up the dataset. The repertoires were released in a freely available public database intended as a resource for research on the immune response to SARS-CoV-2. Samples came from the ongoing ImmuneRACE study (first 160 participants) plus 1,254 subjects from 6 global collaborators. A de-identified subject ID, COVID-19 status, age in years and sex were almost always included in the sample metadata. Where available, HLA class I and class II types were obtained from metadata supplied by the sample provider rather than from assay-based typing.

TCRbeta CDR3 regions were amplified from genomic DNA by means of the immunoSEQ Assay, a bias-controlled multiplex PCR. The paper's processing steps were these. The number of nucleated cells in each sample was estimated from the amplification of reference gene primers within the assay. To quantify the absolute abundance of each unique TCRbeta CDR3 rearrangement, sequence reads were collapsed and filtered. For each sample, productive Simpson clonality was calculated as the square root of Simpson's diversity index across productive rearrangements. TCRdb re-hosts the immuneACCESS table, in-frame sequences only. Its copies lack some clones; in the studies checked, an unresolved V gene accounts for under half of them, and the cause for the rest is not known. V, J and clone size reflect that table, while D and trimming were determined from the DNA. For this sample there are about 59,000 clones; less than 85% appear just once. The ten most abundant clones make up 18% of the sample.

Beyond this particular receptor, the publication reports: Clinical and demographic metadata were provided uncurated, with the amount varying by source and participant.

Whole blood was collected in K2EDTA tubes by collaborating institutions according to the institutions' own protocols. For TCRbeta analysis, collaborator samples were shipped as frozen whole blood, as isolated PBMCs, or as DNA extracted from either sample type. Sequencing was done on a sample of peripheral blood. The chain couples TRBV18 to TRBJ2-6, and possibly TRBD1, on 6 matching bases. The clonotype originates from a woman aged 45-65 years with active or convalescent COVID-19. The DNA sequence is TGTGCCAGCTCCATAGCAGGGGCCTCTGGGGCCAACGTCCTGACTTTC. Its translation is CASSIAGASGANVLTF.